These 31 T cell receptor beta chains were all obtained from the same sample, sequenced in a study of spatial heterogeneity in lung cancer. Each CDR3 protein is one row after TCRdb ran MiXCR on the 5' RACE reads. The data contain roughly 54,000 distinct CDR3 sequences, 7.5% to 9% of them singletons. Time point specified: sample taken at primary tumor resection. Unsorted tumor, nontumor lung tissue or cryopreserved PBMC supplied the whole RNA. Sequencing was performed on PBMCs, taken at surgery. These receptor sequences come from a female donor with early-stage non-small cell lung cancer.

This clonotype was picked up a small number of times. The chain uses TRBV7-2 and TRBJ2-2, with D tentatively TRBD2 (5 bases). V lost 1 base and J lost 0, with 9 bases in between. The CDR3 totals 16 residues. Germline CDR1 is SGHTA and CDR2 is FQGNSA. DNA for the CDR3: TGTGCCAGCAGCTTAGTGGGAGTCTCGAACACCGGGGAGCTGTTTTTT. It specifies CASSLVGVSNTGELFF.

This clonotype has just a few counts. The J gene is TRBJ2-7, the V gene TRBV6-2 or TRBV6-3; the match to TRBD1 covers 9 bases. The length of the CDR3 is 16 residues. The trim removed 6 bases at V and 0 bases at J, leaving 9 bases unmatched. Germline CDR1 and CDR2: MNHEY and SVGEGT. The chain's CDR3 is CASSAPGQGHSYEQYF. CDR3 nucleotide sequence: TGTGCCAGCAGCGCCCCGGGACAGGGCCACTCCTACGAGCAGTACTTC.

The chain combines TRBV28 with TRBJ2-5; 8 bases are a match to TRBD2. Germline V gene lookup returns CDR1 MDHEN and CDR2 SYDVKM. V was pared by 4 bases and J by 5 bases, with 12 bases of the junction left unmatched. The CDR3 consists of 16 residues. CDR3 region: CASSWGRGGLGETQYF. The CDR3 coding sequence is TGTGCCAGCAGTTGGGGCCGCGGGGGGCTGGGGGAGACCCAGTACTTC.

The chain is built from TRBV6-6 and TRBJ2-4, with D possibly being TRBD1 (6 bases). V gave up 5 bases and J gave up 0 bases, with 8 bases separating them. The CDR3 runs 14 residues. The germline gives CDR1 MNHNY, CDR2 SVGAGI (reference sequence). The CDR3 sequence: CASSVQGAKNIQYF. The DNA for the CDR3 is TGTGCCAGCAGTGTACAGGGAGCCAAAAACATTCAGTACTTC.

This sequence joins TRBV30 and TRBJ2-5; 10 nucleotides agree with TRBD1. Germline-derived CDR1 and CDR2 are GTSNPN and SVGIG (reference sequence). The V and J ends lost 4 bases and 4 bases, in that order; junction bases with no gene match: 6. The CDR3 spans 14 residues. CDR3 sequence: CAWTRTGGRETQYF. Here the CDR3 DNA reads TGTGCCTGGACCCGGACAGGGGGGCGAGAGACCCAGTACTTC.

The table lists this clonotype with a few counts. The gene calls are TRBV5-4 and TRBJ2-3; possibly TRBD2 for D (5 bases). CDR3 size: 16 residues. V was trimmed by 0 bases and J by 2 bases, leaving 13 bases between them. Germline CDR1 and CDR2: SGHNT and YYREEE (reference sequence). The CDR3 protein is CASSLAVARPTDTQYF. As DNA, the CDR3 is TGTGCCAGCAGCTTGGCCGTAGCGCGCCCCACAGATACGCAGTATTTT.

This clonotype has more than one count but fewer than ten. V is TRBV3-1 and J is TRBJ1-3; weak D call: TRBD1 (6 bases). CDR3 length: 15 amino acids. Germline V gives CDR1 LGHDT, CDR2 YNNKEL (reference sequence). Trimming took off 0 bases at V and 8 bases at J, with 14 bases between the two ends. The CDR3 loop reads CASSQDGRGRDTIYF. The CDR3 region has the DNA TGTGCCAGCAGCCAAGATGGCAGGGGACGGGACACCATATATTTT. The full variable domain, with the rest looked up from reference TRBV3-1 and TRBJ1-3, is DTAVSQTPKYLVTQMGNDKSIKCEQNLGHDTMYWYKQDSKKFLKIMFSYNNKELIINETVPNRFSPKSPDKAHLNLHINSLELGDSAVYFCASSQDGRGRDTIYFGEGSWLTVV.

This clonotype was seen many times. The chain combines TRBV25-1 with TRBJ2-7; no definite D call. The CDR3 is 13 residues long. Trimming pared 2 bases from V and 0 bases from J, leaving 5 bases between. CDR1 is MGHDK and CDR2 is SYGVNS in the germline V gene. CDR3: CASSEGFSYEQYF. CDR3 DNA sequence: TGTGCCAGCAGTGAAGGCTTCTCCTACGAGCAGTACTTC.

The rearrangement joins TRBV7-9 to TRBJ1-1; the D is unclear. The ends were cut back, 2 bases at V and 0 bases at J, with 4 bases in the middle. This CDR3 spans 13 amino acids. Germline CDR1 SEHNR, CDR2 FQNEAQ (reference sequence). The CDR3: CASSLTMNTEAFF. CDR3 DNA sequence: TGTGCCAGCAGCTTAACAATGAACACTGAAGCTTTCTTT.

This clonotype was seen a few times. The chain couples TRBV12-3 or TRBV12-4 to TRBJ2-3; the D gene is possibly TRBD2 (6 bases). The V end lost 7 bases, the J end lost 2 bases, and 10 bases lay between the germline ends. The CDR3 length is 13 residues. This CDR3 is CASKQLATDTQYF. The CDR3 DNA sequence: TGTGCCAGCAAACAACTAGCCACAGATACGCAGTATTTT.

This clonotype was seen ten or more times. This chain uses TRBV7-9 with TRBJ2-3; the match to TRBD1 covers 8 bases. Germline CDR1 SEHNR, CDR2 FQNEAQ (reference sequence). This CDR3 region has 14 residues. J gave up 4 bases and V 3 bases, and 3 bases lay outside the gene matches. The CDR3 DNA follows: TGTGCCAGCAGCTTCGGGACAGGTCCAGATACGCAGTATTTT. Protein product: CASSFGTGPDTQYF.

The sample holds a few counts of this clonotype. The V and J genes are TRBV4-3 and TRBJ1-1; 7 nucleotides line up with TRBD1. The CDR3 runs 14 residues. Trimming removed 5 bases from V and 8 bases from J; junction bases left unmatched: 11. Germline V lookup: CDR1 LGHNA, CDR2 YSLEER. DNA of the CDR3: TGCGCCAGCAGCTTTCGACAGGGCAGAAGGGAAGCTTTCTTT. It is translated as CASSFRQGRREAFF.

This clonotype was seen a handful of times. The CDR3 region is CASSLGQGENQPQHF. In nucleotides, the CDR3 is TGTGCCAGCAGCCTAGGACAGGGGGAAAATCAGCCCCAGCATTTT. The chain has TRBV9 and TRBJ1-5; 10 bases are shared with TRBD1. In germline, CDR1 is SGDLS, CDR2 YYNGEE. The CDR3 covers 15 residues. Trimming at V came to 4 bases and at J to 4 bases, leaving 5 bases not matched to a gene. Supplemented by reference TRBV9 and TRBJ1-5, the full variable domain reads DSGVTQTPKHLITATGQRVTLRCSPRSGDLSVYWYQQSLDQGLQFLIQYYNGEERAKGNILERFSAQQFPDLHSELNLSSLELGDSALYFCASSLGQGENQPQHFGDGTRLSIL.

This clonotype turned up a few times. V is TRBV6-1 and J is TRBJ1-6; 7 bases agree with TRBD1. Germline CDR1 is MNHNS and CDR2 is SASEGT. CDR3 size: 14 residues. Losses at the gene ends were 5 bases for V and 5 bases for J; bases not matched to a gene: 3. For the CDR3, the DNA is TGTGCCAGCAGTCCGGGACAGCATAATTCACCCCTCCACTTT. As protein: CASSPGQHNSPLHF.

The V gene is TRBV7-2, the J gene TRBJ2-7, with 9 nucleotides matching TRBD2. CDR3 length: 18 amino acids. V shed 5 bases and J 4 bases; nucleotides not matched to a gene: 18. Germline values: CDR1 SGHTA, CDR2 FQGNSA. This CDR3 is CASSLQGHAGGPSYEQYF. In DNA form, the CDR3 reads TGTGCCAGCAGCCTGCAAGGACACGCGGGGGGGCCGAGTTACGAGCAGTACTTC. The full variable domain, completed using reference TRBV7-2 and TRBJ2-7, is GAGVSQSPSNKVTEKGKDVELRCDPISGHTALYWYRQSLGQGLEFLIYFQGNSAPDKSGLPSDRFSAERTGGSVSTLTIQRTQQEDSAVYLCASSLQGHAGGPSYEQYFGPGTRLTVT.

This clonotype is a singleton in its sample. The J gene is TRBJ1-1, the V gene TRBV5-1; TRBD1 matches 8 bases. Per the germline V gene, CDR1 is SGHRS and CDR2 is YFSETQ. This CDR3 comprises 15 residues. V dropped 1 base and J dropped 1; count of bases not matched to a gene: 3. The CDR3 sequence: CASSLSGQGNTEAFF. In DNA form, the CDR3 reads TGCGCCAGCAGCTTGAGTGGACAGGGGAACACTGAAGCTTTCTTT.

This clonotype was detected a few times. V usage is TRBV12-3 or TRBV12-4 and J usage is TRBJ1-2; D is undetermined. The CDR3 sequence is 14 residues long. Trimming took 1 base from V and 4 from J, leaving 10 bases between them. This chain's CDR3 is CASSLVGSAYGYTF. The CDR3 DNA reads as TGTGCCAGCAGTTTAGTCGGCAGCGCCTATGGCTACACCTTC.

The chain has TRBV20-1 and TRBJ1-2; D not resolved. The CDR3 consists of 14 residues. V lost 6 bases and J 4 bases, leaving 18 bases between the germline ends. Germline CDR1 DFQATT, CDR2 SNEGSKA (reference sequence). Here the CDR3 reads CSAASISSGYGYTF. The CDR3 DNA is TGCAGTGCCGCCTCAATCAGTTCGGGCTATGGCTACACCTTC.

The gene calls are TRBV20-1 and TRBJ2-2; D is ambiguous. Germline CDR1 and CDR2: DFQATT and SNEGSKA (reference sequence). The ends were cut back, 1 base at V and 2 bases at J, with 8 bases in the middle. The CDR3 contains 14 residues. The DNA for the CDR3 is TGCAGTGCTAGAGTCGCCACAAACACCGGGGAGCTGTTTTTT. Its protein product is CSARVATNTGELFF.

This clonotype was observed many times. The V and J genes are TRBV15 and TRBJ1-4, with 7 bases identical to TRBD1. Trimming at V came to 4 bases and at J to 3 bases, leaving 5 bases not matched to a gene. This CDR3 is built from 15 residues. Per the germline V gene, CDR1 is LNHNV and CDR2 is YYDKDF (reference sequence). The CDR3 reads CATSKNRGSNEKLFF. CDR3 in DNA: TGTGCCACCAGCAAAAACAGGGGCTCTAATGAAAAACTGTTTTTT.

This clonotype has just a few counts. The chain recombines TRBV7-6 with TRBJ1-3, with unresolved D. The CDR3 covers 14 residues. Per the germline V gene, CDR1 is SGHVS and CDR2 is FNYEAQ. V was cut by 5 bases and J by 0 bases, with 8 bases left in between. The DNA of the CDR3 is TGTGCCAGCAGCCTCCGGAGCTCTGGAAACACCATATATTTT. It codes for CASSLRSSGNTIYF.

This clonotype was picked up a small number of times. The rearrangement uses TRBV6-5 and TRBJ2-2; 12 bases line up with TRBD2. The CDR3 has 15 amino acids. The J segment lost 4 bases and the V segment lost 8 bases, leaving 5 bases of the junction unmatched. The germline V gene has CDR1 MNHEY and CDR2 SVGAGI. For the CDR3, the DNA is TGTGCCAGCCACAGGACTAGCGGGGCCACCGGGGAGCTGTTTTTT. It yields the protein CASHRTSGATGELFF.

This clonotype was observed a handful of times. CDR3 region: CASSQGQDQPQHF. As DNA, the CDR3 is TGTGCCAGCAGTCAGGGACAGGATCAGCCCCAGCATTTT. The chain uses TRBV12-3 or TRBV12-4 and TRBJ1-5, with 8 nucleotides matching TRBD1. There are 13 residues in the CDR3. Unmatched junction bases numbered 2, after V lost 5 bases and J lost 5 bases.

This clonotype was observed at least ten times. J is TRBJ1-6 and V is TRBV5-1, with no clear D. V was shortened by 10 bases and J by 6 bases, with 23 bases between the two germline ends. The germline gives CDR1 SGHRS, CDR2 YFSETQ. This CDR3 is built from 16 residues. The DNA for the CDR3 is TGCGCCTCCAACGAGGGCGATGGGAAGGGTAATTCACCCCTCCACTTT. It yields the protein CASNEGDGKGNSPLHF.

This clonotype was seen a handful of times. This chain uses TRBV6-5 with TRBJ2-7, with D possibly being TRBD1 (6 bases). Trimming pared 6 bases from V and 3 bases from J, leaving 15 bases between. The CDR3 contains 14 residues. CDR1 is MNHEY, CDR2 SVGAGI, per germline. The DNA of the CDR3 is TGTGCCAGCAGCTTCGGCAGGGGTGGCTACGAGCAGTACTTC. It codes for CASSFGRGGYEQYF.

This clonotype was picked up a small number of times. V gene TRBV19 combines with J gene TRBJ2-4; D may be TRBD1 (6 bases). The germline V and J ends were trimmed by 6 bases and 4 bases, with 16 bases remaining between them. The CDR3 loop spans 15 amino acids. Germline CDR1 LNHDA, CDR2 SQIVND (reference sequence). CDR3 bases: TGTGCCAGTAGACAAGTGTGGCAGGGGAAAAACATTCAGTACTTC. Translated: CASRQVWQGKNIQYF.

Only a few counts were recorded for this clonotype. The rearrangement joins TRBV12-3 or TRBV12-4 to TRBJ1-1; 7 bases agree with TRBD1. The CDR3 consists of 15 residues. V was clipped by 6 bases and J by 1 base; unmatched bases: 8. This CDR3 reads CASRLTGRANTEAFF. CDR3 in DNA: TGTGCCAGCAGACTGACAGGGAGGGCGAACACTGAAGCTTTCTTT.

This clonotype has a count of ten or more. In DNA form, the CDR3 reads TGCAGTGCTCAGTGGAGTGGGGCCAACGTCCTGACTTTC. Encoded protein: CSAQWSGANVLTF. The V and J genes are TRBV20-1 and TRBJ2-6; no definite D call. Germline CDR1 is DFQATT and CDR2 is SNEGSKA (reference sequence). With 5 bases removed from V and 3 bases from J, the gap between germline ends came to 8 bases. This CDR3 is 13 amino acids long.

V is TRBV15 and J is TRBJ2-1; D perhaps matches TRBD2 (5 bases). Germline CDR1 is LNHNV and CDR2 is YYDKDF (reference sequence). V gave up 0 bases and J gave up 0 bases, with 15 bases separating them. This CDR3 region has 18 residues. The CDR3 region has the DNA TGTGCCACCAGCAGAGATATCGGCGGGCTGAGCTCCTACAATGAGCAGTTCTTC. Its translation is CATSRDIGGLSSYNEQFF.

This clonotype has at least ten counts. The chain uses TRBV12-3 or TRBV12-4 and TRBJ1-2, with D tentatively TRBD1 (6 bases). With 6 bases removed from V and 8 bases from J, the gap between germline ends came to 13 bases. The CDR3 runs 12 residues. This CDR3 reads CASSGQYFGYTF. CDR3 bases: TGTGCCAGCAGCGGACAGTATTTCGGCTACACCTTC.

This clonotype was counted at least ten times. The chain links TRBV29-1 to TRBJ1-2; D is unresolved. Per germline, CDR1 SQVTM and CDR2 ANQGSEA. Deletions cut 7 bases from V and 6 bases from J, with 18 bases between. This CDR3 contains 13 residues. CDR3 bases: TGCAGCGCTCTCAGGCGGGGAACAGATGGCTACACCTTC. It specifies CSALRRGTDGYTF.